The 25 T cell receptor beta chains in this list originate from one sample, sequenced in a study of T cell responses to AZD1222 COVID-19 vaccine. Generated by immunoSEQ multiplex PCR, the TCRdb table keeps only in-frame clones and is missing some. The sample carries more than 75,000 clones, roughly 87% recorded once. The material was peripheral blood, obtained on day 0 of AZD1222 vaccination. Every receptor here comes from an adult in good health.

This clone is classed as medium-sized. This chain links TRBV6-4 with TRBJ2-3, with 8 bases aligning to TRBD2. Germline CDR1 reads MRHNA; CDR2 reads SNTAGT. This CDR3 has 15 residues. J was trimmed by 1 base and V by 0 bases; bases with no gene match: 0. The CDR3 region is CASSDSRGGTDTQYF. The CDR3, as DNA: TGTGCCAGCAGTGACTCGCGGGGGGGCACAGATACGCAGTATTTT.

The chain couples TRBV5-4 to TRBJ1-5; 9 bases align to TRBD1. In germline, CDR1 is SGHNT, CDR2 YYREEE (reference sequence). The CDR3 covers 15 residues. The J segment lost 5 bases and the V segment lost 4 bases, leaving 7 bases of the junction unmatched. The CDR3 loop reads CASSPGQGDDQPQHF. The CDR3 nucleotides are TGTGCCAGCAGCCCGGGACAGGGAGACGATCAGCCCCAGCATTTT.

The CDR3 DNA reads as TGTGCCTGGAGGAAACCGGGTGTTGAAAAACTGTTTTTT. Its protein product is CAWRKPGVEKLFF. The chain has TRBV30 and TRBJ1-4; D is unresolved. Trimming stripped 3 bases from V and 7 bases from J, with 12 bases between. Per the germline V gene, CDR1 is GTSNPN and CDR2 is SVGIG (reference sequence). This CDR3 is built from 13 residues.

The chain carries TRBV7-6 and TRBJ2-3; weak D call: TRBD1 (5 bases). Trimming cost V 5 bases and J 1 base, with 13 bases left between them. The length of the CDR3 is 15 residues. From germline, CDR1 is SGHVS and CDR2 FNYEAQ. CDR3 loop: CASSLGAAGTDTQYF. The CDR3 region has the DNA TGTGCCAGCAGCCTAGGGGCGGCAGGCACAGATACGCAGTATTTT.

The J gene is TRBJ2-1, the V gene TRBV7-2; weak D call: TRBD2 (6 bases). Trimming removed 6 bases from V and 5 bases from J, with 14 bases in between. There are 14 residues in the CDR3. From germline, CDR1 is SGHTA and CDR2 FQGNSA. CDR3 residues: CASRTAGENNEQFF. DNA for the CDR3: TGTGCCAGCAGGACAGCGGGCGAAAACAATGAGCAGTTCTTC.

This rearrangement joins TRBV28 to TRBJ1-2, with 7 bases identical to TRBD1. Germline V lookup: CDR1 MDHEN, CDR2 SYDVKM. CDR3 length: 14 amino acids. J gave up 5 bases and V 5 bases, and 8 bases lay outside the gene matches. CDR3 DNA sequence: TGTGCCAGCAGTAGCAGGGGGATTGGGTATGGCTACACCTTC. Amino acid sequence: CASSSRGIGYGYTF.

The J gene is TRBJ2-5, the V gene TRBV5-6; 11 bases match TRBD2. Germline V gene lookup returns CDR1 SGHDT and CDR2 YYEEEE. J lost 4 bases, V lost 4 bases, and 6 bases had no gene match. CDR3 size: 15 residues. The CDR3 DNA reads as TGTGCCAGCAGCATCGGACTAGCGGGCTTAGAGACCCAGTACTTC. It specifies CASSIGLAGLETQYF.

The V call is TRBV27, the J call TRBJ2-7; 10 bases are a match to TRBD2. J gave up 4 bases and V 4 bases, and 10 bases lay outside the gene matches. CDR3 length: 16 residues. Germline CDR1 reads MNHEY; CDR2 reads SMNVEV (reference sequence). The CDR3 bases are TGTGCCAGCAGTTCTGCTAGCGGGGGCCTAGATTACGAGCAGTACTTC. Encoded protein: CASSSASGGLDYEQYF.

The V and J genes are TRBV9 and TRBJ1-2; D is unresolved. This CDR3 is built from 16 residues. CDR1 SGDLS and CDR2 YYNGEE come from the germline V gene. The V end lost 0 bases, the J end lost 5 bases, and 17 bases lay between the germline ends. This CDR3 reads CASSVDRWDSGYGYTF. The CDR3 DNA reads TGTGCCAGCAGCGTAGATCGGTGGGATTCGGGATATGGCTACACCTTC.

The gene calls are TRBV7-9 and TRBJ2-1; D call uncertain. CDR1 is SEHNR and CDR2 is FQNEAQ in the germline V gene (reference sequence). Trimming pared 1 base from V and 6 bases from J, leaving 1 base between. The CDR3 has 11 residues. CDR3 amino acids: CASSLGNEQFF. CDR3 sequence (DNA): TGTGCCAGCAGCTTAGGCAATGAGCAGTTCTTC.

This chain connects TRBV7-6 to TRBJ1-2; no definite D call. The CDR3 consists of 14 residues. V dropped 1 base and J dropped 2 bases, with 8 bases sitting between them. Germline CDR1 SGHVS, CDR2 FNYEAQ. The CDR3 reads CASSLDVGNYGYTF. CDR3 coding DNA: TGTGCCAGCAGCTTAGATGTGGGGAACTATGGCTACACCTTC.

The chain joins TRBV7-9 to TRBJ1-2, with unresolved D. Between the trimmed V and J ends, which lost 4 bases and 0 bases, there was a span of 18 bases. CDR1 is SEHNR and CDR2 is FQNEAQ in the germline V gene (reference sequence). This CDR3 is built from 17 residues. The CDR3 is CASSSPASWEANYGYTF. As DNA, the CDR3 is TGTGCCAGCAGCTCACCTGCGTCATGGGAAGCTAACTATGGCTACACCTTC.

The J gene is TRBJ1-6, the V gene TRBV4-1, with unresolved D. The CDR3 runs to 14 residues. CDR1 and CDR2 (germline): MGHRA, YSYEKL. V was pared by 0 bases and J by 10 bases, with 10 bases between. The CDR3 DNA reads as TGCGCCAGCAGCCAAGAAGGGTTTGGCTCACCCCTCCACTTT. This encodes CASSQEGFGSPLHF.

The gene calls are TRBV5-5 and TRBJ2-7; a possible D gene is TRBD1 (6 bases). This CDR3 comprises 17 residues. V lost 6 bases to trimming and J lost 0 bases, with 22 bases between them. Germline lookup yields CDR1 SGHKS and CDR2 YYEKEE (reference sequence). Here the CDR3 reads CASTAETGTPSSYEQYF. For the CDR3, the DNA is TGTGCCAGCACTGCCGAAACCGGGACACCGAGCTCCTACGAGCAGTACTTC. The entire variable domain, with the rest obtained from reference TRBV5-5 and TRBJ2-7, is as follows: DAGVTQSPTHLIKTRGQQVTLRCSPISGHKSVSWYQQVLGQGPQFIFQYYEKEERGRGNFPDRFSARQFPNYSSELNVNALLLGDSALYLCASTAETGTPSSYEQYFGPGTRLTVT.

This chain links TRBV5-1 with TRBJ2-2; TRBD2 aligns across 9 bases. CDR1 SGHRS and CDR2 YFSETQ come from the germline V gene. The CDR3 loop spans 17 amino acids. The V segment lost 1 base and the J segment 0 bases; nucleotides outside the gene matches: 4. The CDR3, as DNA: TGCGCCAGCAGCTTGAGCCTAGCGGGGTCGAACACCGGGGAGCTGTTTTTT. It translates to CASSLSLAGSNTGELFF.

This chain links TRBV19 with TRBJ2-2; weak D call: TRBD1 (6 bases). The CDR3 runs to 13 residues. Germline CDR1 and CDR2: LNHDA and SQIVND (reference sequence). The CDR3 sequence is CAAGTPNVGELFF. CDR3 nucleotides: TGTGCAGCCGGGACACCGAATGTCGGGGAGCTGTTTTTT.

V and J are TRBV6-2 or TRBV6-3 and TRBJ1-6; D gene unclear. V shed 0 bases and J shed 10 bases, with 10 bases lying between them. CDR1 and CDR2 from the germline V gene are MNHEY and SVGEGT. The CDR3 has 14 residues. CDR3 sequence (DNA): TGTGCCAGCAGTTACTCGACGGAGATCTCACCCCTCCACTTT. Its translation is CASSYSTEISPLHF.

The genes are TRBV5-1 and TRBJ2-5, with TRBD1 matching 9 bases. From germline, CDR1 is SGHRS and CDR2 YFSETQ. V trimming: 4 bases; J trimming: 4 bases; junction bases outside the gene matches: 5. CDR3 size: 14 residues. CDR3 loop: CASSPGGQGETQYF. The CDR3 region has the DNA TGCGCCAGCAGCCCAGGGGGACAGGGAGAGACCCAGTACTTC.

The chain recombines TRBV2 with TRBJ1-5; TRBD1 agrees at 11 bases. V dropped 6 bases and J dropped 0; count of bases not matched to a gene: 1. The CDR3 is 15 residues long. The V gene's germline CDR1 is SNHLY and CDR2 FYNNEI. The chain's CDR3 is CASSGTGGSNQPQHF. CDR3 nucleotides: TGTGCCAGCAGCGGGACAGGGGGTAGCAATCAGCCCCAGCATTTT.

This CDR3 is CASSLAAEDEKLFF. Written as DNA, the CDR3 is TGTGCCAGCAGCTTGGCGGCGGAGGATGAAAAACTGTTTTTT. The chain combines TRBV5-8 with TRBJ1-4; D gene ambiguous. Trimming cost V 0 bases and J 6 bases, with 9 bases left between them. CDR3 length: 14 amino acids. Germline V lookup: CDR1 SGHTS, CDR2 YDEGEE.

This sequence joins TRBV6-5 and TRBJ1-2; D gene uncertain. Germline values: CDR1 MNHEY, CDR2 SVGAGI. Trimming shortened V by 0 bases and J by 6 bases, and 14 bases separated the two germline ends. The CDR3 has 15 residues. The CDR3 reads CASSYSKPGRDGYTF. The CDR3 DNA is TGTGCCAGCAGTTACTCGAAGCCGGGTCGCGATGGCTACACCTTC.

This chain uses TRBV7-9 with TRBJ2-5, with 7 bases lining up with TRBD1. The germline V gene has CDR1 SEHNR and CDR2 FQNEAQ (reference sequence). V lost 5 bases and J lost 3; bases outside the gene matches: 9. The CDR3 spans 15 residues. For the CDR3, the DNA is TGTGCCAGCAGCATTAACAGGGGACCTAAAGAGACCCAGTACTTC. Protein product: CASSINRGPKETQYF.

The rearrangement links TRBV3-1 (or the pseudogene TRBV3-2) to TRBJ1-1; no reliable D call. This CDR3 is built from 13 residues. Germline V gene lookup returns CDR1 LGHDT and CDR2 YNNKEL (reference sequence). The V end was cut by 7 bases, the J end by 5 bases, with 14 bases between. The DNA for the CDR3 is TGTGCCAGCATAGCGACCTACGGGACTGAAGCTTTCTTT. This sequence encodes CASIATYGTEAFF.

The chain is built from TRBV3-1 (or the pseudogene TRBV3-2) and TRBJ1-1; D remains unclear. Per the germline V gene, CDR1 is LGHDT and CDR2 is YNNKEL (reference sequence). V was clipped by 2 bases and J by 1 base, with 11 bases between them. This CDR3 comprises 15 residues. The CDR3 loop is CASSQHGLTNTEAFF. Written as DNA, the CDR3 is TGTGCCAGCAGCCAACACGGACTGACGAACACTGAAGCTTTCTTT.

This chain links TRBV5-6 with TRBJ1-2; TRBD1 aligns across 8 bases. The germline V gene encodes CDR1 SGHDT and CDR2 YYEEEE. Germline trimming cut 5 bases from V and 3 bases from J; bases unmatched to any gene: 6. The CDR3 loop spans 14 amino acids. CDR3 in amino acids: CASRGRDRHYGYTF. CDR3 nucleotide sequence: TGTGCCAGCAGGGGCCGGGACAGGCACTATGGCTACACCTTC. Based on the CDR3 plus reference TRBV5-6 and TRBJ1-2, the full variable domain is DAGVTQSPTHLIKTRGQQVTLRCSPKSGHDTVSWYQQALGQGPQFIFQYYEEEERQRGNFPDRFSGHQFPNYSSELNVNALLLGDSALYLCASRGRDRHYGYTFGSGTRLTVV.